The 31 T cell receptor beta chains below come from one sample, sequenced in a study of blood T cell repertoires in COVID-19. Sequenced by immunoSEQ multiplex PCR; TCRdb stores in-frame clones only, minus some. The sample lists 150,000 to 160,000 clones, about 80% seen once, with roughly 12% in the top ten. Sequencing was performed on peripheral blood. These receptors were collected from an older woman with COVID-19, enrolled during active disease.

This clone showed up just once. V is TRBV29-1 and J is TRBJ1-1; the D gene is possibly TRBD1 (6 bases). The CDR3 totals 11 residues. The germline CDR1 and CDR2 sequences are SQVTM and ANQGSEA. V lost 8 bases and J lost 4, with 11 bases in between. CDR3 nucleotides: TGCAGCACTCCACAGGGCACTGAAGCTTTCTTT. Translated: CSTPQGTEAFF. Based on the CDR3 plus reference TRBV29-1 and TRBJ1-1, the full variable domain is SAVISQKPSRDICQRGTSLTIQCQVDSQVTMMFWYRQQPGQSLTLIATANQGSEATYESGFVIDKFPISRPNLTFSTLTVSNMSPEDSSIYLCSTPQGTEAFFGQGTRLTVV.

This clone appeared once. This chain links TRBV3-1 (or the pseudogene TRBV3-2) with TRBJ2-5, with TRBD2 identical over 9 bases. The V segment lost 7 bases and the J segment 4 bases; nucleotides outside the gene matches: 10. CDR3 length: 15 amino acids. The germline CDR1 and CDR2 sequences are LGHDT and YNNKEL (reference sequence). The DNA of the CDR3 is TGTGCCAGCAAAGGGGTGACTAGCGGCGGAGAGACCCAGTACTTC. Translation gives CASKGVTSGGETQYF.

The rearrangement uses TRBV5-4 and TRBJ1-2, with D perhaps TRBD1 (5 bases). There are 14 residues in the CDR3. Germline V gene lookup returns CDR1 SGHNT and CDR2 YYREEE (reference sequence). V dropped 4 bases and J dropped 1 base, with 11 bases sitting between them. The CDR3 coding sequence is TGTGCCAGCAGCGGGGACTTTGGTAACTATGGCTACACCTTC. Amino acid sequence: CASSGDFGNYGYTF.

The gene calls are TRBV10-1 and TRBJ2-3; 11 bases are shared with TRBD1. From germline, CDR1 is WNHNN and CDR2 SYGVQD (reference sequence). This CDR3 region has 15 residues. The J segment lost 5 bases and the V segment lost 2 bases, leaving 3 bases of the junction unmatched. CDR3 bases: TGCGCCAGCAGTGAGAAGGGGACAGGGGGAGATACGCAGTATTTT. Protein sequence: CASSEKGTGGDTQYF.

This sequence joins TRBV19 and TRBJ2-5; the match to TRBD2 covers 8 bases. Looked up from germline, CDR1 is LNHDA and CDR2 is SQIVND (reference sequence). J was trimmed by 5 bases and V by 3 bases; bases with no gene match: 5. The length of the CDR3 is 14 residues. The CDR3 coding sequence is TGTGCCAGTAGTATGAGGCTAGCGGGCGAGACCCAGTACTTC. It is translated as CASSMRLAGETQYF.

The chain combines TRBV10-2 with TRBJ1-1, with TRBD1 as a possible D gene (5 bases). CDR3 length equals 12 residues. V lost 5 bases and J 4 bases, leaving 8 bases between the germline ends. Germline V gene lookup returns CDR1 WSHSY and CDR2 SAAADI. Here the CDR3 DNA reads TGCGCCAGCAGTCCAGGGCGCACTGAAGCTTTCTTT. Translated, it gives CASSPGRTEAFF.

V usage is TRBV5-6 and J usage is TRBJ2-2; D possibly corresponds to TRBD2 (5 bases). CDR1 is SGHDT, CDR2 YYEEEE, per germline. This CDR3 has 15 residues. The V end was cut by 2 bases, the J end by 2 bases, with 10 bases between. As DNA, the CDR3 is TGTGCCAGCAGCTTCGGAGGTCTTAACACCGGGGAGCTGTTTTTT. This gives the protein CASSFGGLNTGELFF.

This rearrangement joins TRBV7-8 to TRBJ2-5; tentatively, D is TRBD2 (5 bases). V was trimmed by 5 bases and J by 7 bases, leaving 14 bases between them. This CDR3 is 13 amino acids long. Germline V gene lookup returns CDR1 SGHVS and CDR2 FQNEAQ. CDR3 sequence reads: CASSPLEDWTQYF. In DNA, the CDR3 is TGTGCCAGCAGCCCCCTGGAGGATTGGACCCAGTACTTC.

As concerns this clone: Because the CDR3 is missing its conserved closing phenylalanine or tryptophan, this is likely a read error. Because the CDR3's place on the DNA is in doubt, the DNA is left out and the CDR3 is given as listed by TCRdb. The chain joins TRBV21-1 to TRBJ1-1. TRBV21-1 is classified as a pseudogene. The length of the CDR3 is 9 amino acids, counting both ends. CDR3 amino acids: CASSKTREV.

The gene calls are TRBV7-8 and TRBJ2-1, with 7 bases that match TRBD1. The CDR3 totals 15 residues. J was trimmed by 3 bases and V by 1 base; bases with no gene match: 3. CDR1 is SGHVS, CDR2 FQNEAQ, per germline. This CDR3 is CASSLEGANYNEQFF. CDR3 in DNA: TGTGCCAGCAGCTTAGAGGGGGCGAACTACAATGAGCAGTTCTTC.

This clone was seen a few times. The chain recombines TRBV20-1 with TRBJ1-4, with D hard to call. This CDR3 has 11 residues. CDR1 is DFQATT and CDR2 is SNEGSKA in the germline V gene (reference sequence). V lost 2 bases, J lost 6 bases, and 4 bases lay in between. CDR3 in amino acids: CSARSYEKLFF. CDR3 DNA: TGCAGTGCTAGATCTTATGAAAAACTGTTTTTT.

J is TRBJ2-2 and V is TRBV18; TRBD2 aligns across 14 bases. There are 16 residues in the CDR3. V lost 4 bases to trimming and J lost 3 bases; unmatched junction nucleotides: 1. Germline CDR1 reads KGHSH; CDR2 reads LQKENI. CDR3 nucleotide sequence: TGTGCCAGCTCACGGGGACTAGCGGGAGACACCGGGGAGCTGTTTTTT. Amino acids: CASSRGLAGDTGELFF.

The chain employs TRBV30 and TRBJ1-4; 7 nucleotides agree with TRBD1. The CDR3 has 13 amino acids. Germline lookup yields CDR1 GTSNPN and CDR2 SVGIG (reference sequence). Trimming at V came to 5 bases and at J to 8 bases, leaving 8 bases not matched to a gene. The CDR3: CAWDRDRNEKLFF. DNA of the CDR3: TGTGCCTGGGATCGGGACAGAAACGAAAAACTGTTTTTT. Looking up the rest from reference TRBV30 and TRBJ1-4 gives the full variable domain: SQTIHQWPATLVQPVGSPLSLECTVEGTSNPNLYWYRQAAGRGLQLLFYSVGIGQISSEVPQNLSASRPQDRQFILSSKKLLLSDSGFYLCAWDRDRNEKLFFGSGTQLSVL.

The J gene is TRBJ1-5, the V gene TRBV10-3; perhaps TRBD1 as D (5 bases). This CDR3 has 17 amino acids. Germline V gene data show CDR1 as ENHRY and CDR2 as SYGVKD. V was shortened by 0 bases and J by 4 bases, with 16 bases between the two germline ends. The DNA for the CDR3 is TGTGCCATCAGTGAGTCGAAGCCAGGGCTTGGGAATCAGCCCCAGCATTTT. This encodes CAISESKPGLGNQPQHF.

V and J are TRBV9 and TRBJ2-3; the D gene is possibly TRBD1 (6 bases). Germline values: CDR1 SGDLS, CDR2 YYNGEE. The CDR3 runs to 13 residues. V lost 5 bases and J lost 4, with 11 bases in between. CDR3 sequence (DNA): TGTGCCAGCAGTAAACAGGGTGCAGATACGCAGTATTTT. This translates into CASSKQGADTQYF.

This chain joins TRBV5-5 and TRBJ2-2; tentatively, D is TRBD1 (6 bases). The CDR3 contains 16 residues. Trimming took 0 bases from V and 1 from J, leaving 10 bases between them. The germline gives CDR1 SGHKS, CDR2 YYEKEE (reference sequence). The CDR3 loop reads CASSLGQGQNTGELFF. The CDR3 DNA is TGTGCCAGCAGCTTGGGCCAGGGGCAGAACACCGGGGAGCTGTTTTTT.

This rearrangement joins TRBV19 to TRBJ2-7, with D possibly being TRBD1 (6 bases). There are 14 residues in the CDR3. The V gene's germline CDR1 is LNHDA and CDR2 SQIVND (reference sequence). Trimming cost V 10 bases and J 0 bases, with 16 bases left between them. The CDR3 DNA is TGTGCCACCCTAGGGCAGGGGAGCTCCTACGAGCAGTACGTC. As protein: CATLGQGSSYEQYV.

This clone came up once. The J gene is TRBJ1-6, the V gene TRBV6-5; D not resolved. Germline CDR1 reads MNHEY; CDR2 reads SVGAGI. The CDR3 consists of 15 residues. Trimming stripped 2 bases from V and 8 bases from J, with 13 bases between. The CDR3 sequence is CASSYVEGLDSPLHF. Here the CDR3 DNA reads TGTGCCAGCAGTTACGTTGAGGGTTTAGATTCACCCCTCCACTTT.

V gene TRBV7-6 combines with J gene TRBJ1-1, with TRBD1 matching 7 bases. The V gene end was trimmed by 6 bases and the J gene end by 3 bases; junction bases not matched to a gene: 7. The CDR3 consists of 14 residues. Germline loops: CDR1 SGHVS, CDR2 FNYEAQ. The chain's CDR3 is CASSSSGGYTEAFF. The CDR3 nucleotides read TGTGCCAGCAGTTCCTCAGGGGGTTACACTGAAGCTTTCTTT.

The rearrangement links TRBV25-1 to TRBJ2-3; tentative D call: TRBD1 (6 bases). V lost 6 bases and J 4 bases, leaving 20 bases between the germline ends. The germline gives CDR1 MGHDK, CDR2 SYGVNS. This CDR3 is 16 amino acids long. CDR3 DNA sequence: TGTGCCAGCAGGGGTACAGGGTCGGGGCTCGCAGATACGCAGTATTTT. Protein: CASRGTGSGLADTQYF. Looking up the rest from reference TRBV25-1 and TRBJ2-3 gives the full variable domain: EADIYQTPRYLVIGTGKKITLECSQTMGHDKMYWYQQDPGMELHLIHYSYGVNSTEKGDLSSESTVSRIRTEHFPLTLESARPSHTSQYLCASRGTGSGLADTQYFGPGTRLTVL.

The chain is built from TRBV27 and TRBJ2-7; weak D call: TRBD1 (6 bases). V lost 1 base, J lost 4 bases, and 8 bases lay in between. Germline V CDR1 and CDR2: MNHEY, SMNVEV (reference sequence). The CDR3 totals 13 residues. Here the CDR3 reads CASSLYRGYEQYV. The CDR3 DNA sequence: TGTGCCAGCAGTTTATATAGGGGGTACGAGCAGTACGTC.

This clone was detected only once. This sequence joins TRBV2 and TRBJ1-3; tentatively, D is TRBD1 (6 bases). CDR1 and CDR2 (germline): SNHLY, FYNNEI. V lost 7 bases, J lost 0 bases, and 13 bases lay in between. This CDR3 is built from 15 residues. CDR3 in amino acids: CASTTQGYSGNTIYF. As DNA, the CDR3 is TGTGCCAGCACCACACAGGGCTACTCTGGAAACACCATATATTTT.

The genes are TRBV6-6 and TRBJ1-5; TRBD1 matches 10 bases. Losses at the gene ends were 0 bases for V and 3 bases for J; bases not matched to a gene: 2. CDR1 MNHNY and CDR2 SVGAGI come from the germline V gene (reference sequence). The length of the CDR3 is 16 residues. The CDR3 spells CASSYSDRGHNQPQHF. The CDR3, as DNA: TGTGCCAGCAGTTACTCCGACAGGGGGCACAATCAGCCCCAGCATTTT.

This chain joins TRBV18 and TRBJ1-3, with D possibly matching TRBD1 (6 bases). The CDR3 is 16 amino acids. Between the trimmed V and J ends, which lost 3 bases and 2 bases, there was a span of 14 bases. CDR1 is KGHSH, CDR2 LQKENI, per germline. CDR3 DNA: TGTGCCAGCTCACCCCCGGAACAGGGTGCTGGAAACACCATATATTTT. Translated: CASSPPEQGAGNTIYF.

The chain carries TRBV7-6 and TRBJ2-5; TRBD2 matches at 14 bases. V gave up 1 base and J gave up 5 bases; unmatched junction bases: 3. Germline V gene lookup returns CDR1 SGHVS and CDR2 FNYEAQ. The CDR3 extends over 16 amino acids. The CDR3 loop is CASSLGRLAGGETQYF. The CDR3 nucleotides are TGTGCCAGCAGCTTAGGGAGACTAGCGGGAGGGGAGACCCAGTACTTC.

This clone was found a few times. The rearrangement uses TRBV2 and TRBJ1-5; D might be TRBD1 (5 bases). Germline CDR1 is SNHLY and CDR2 is FYNNEI. V was cut by 7 bases and J by 2 bases, with 12 bases left in between. This CDR3 is 14 amino acids long. CDR3 DNA sequence: TGTGCCAGCACCCTGTGGGGGGGCAATCAGCCCCAGCATTTT. This gives the protein CASTLWGGNQPQHF.

The V call is TRBV5-1, the J call TRBJ2-1; TRBD2 agrees at 10 bases. The germline V gene encodes CDR1 SGHRS and CDR2 YFSETQ. V was clipped by 5 bases and J by 12 bases; unmatched bases: 11. The CDR3 is made up of 14 amino acids. In DNA form, the CDR3 reads TGCGCCAGCAGATCCCTAGCGGGAGTAGGGTTGCAGTTCTTC. Translating gives CASRSLAGVGLQFF.

The chain couples TRBV2 to TRBJ1-1; D call uncertain. The CDR3 contains 14 residues. Trimming cost V 10 bases and J 5 bases, with 20 bases left between them. Looked up from germline, CDR1 is SNHLY and CDR2 is FYNNEI. DNA of the CDR3: TGTGCCACCTGTATAGAAGGGCGGGGAACTGAAGCTTTCTTT. Its protein product is CATCIEGRGTEAFF.

The V call is TRBV6-2 or TRBV6-3, the J call TRBJ1-2; weak D call: TRBD1 (5 bases). V was shortened by 2 bases and J by 3 bases, with 16 bases between the two germline ends. The germline V gene encodes CDR1 MNHEY and CDR2 SVGEGT. The CDR3 spans 16 residues. The CDR3 loop is CASSYGRGRLDYGYTF. DNA for the CDR3: TGTGCCAGCAGTTACGGACGGGGGAGACTAGACTATGGCTACACCTTC.

The chain couples TRBV30 to TRBJ1-2, with TRBD1 identical over 7 bases. CDR1 is GTSNPN and CDR2 is SVGIG in the germline V gene (reference sequence). The CDR3 extends over 14 amino acids. The trim removed 4 bases at V and 4 bases at J, leaving 9 bases unmatched. The CDR3 protein is CAWKATGASYGYTF. The CDR3 nucleotides are TGTGCCTGGAAAGCTACAGGGGCATCCTATGGCTACACCTTC.

The chain employs TRBV19 and TRBJ2-3; no definite D call. The length of the CDR3 is 14 residues. Germline lookup yields CDR1 LNHDA and CDR2 SQIVND (reference sequence). V dropped 5 bases and J dropped 6 bases, with 15 bases sitting between them. In DNA form, the CDR3 reads TGTGCCAGTAGTGTGCGACCGCGGCGGGATACGCAGTATTTT. It is translated as CASSVRPRRDTQYF.